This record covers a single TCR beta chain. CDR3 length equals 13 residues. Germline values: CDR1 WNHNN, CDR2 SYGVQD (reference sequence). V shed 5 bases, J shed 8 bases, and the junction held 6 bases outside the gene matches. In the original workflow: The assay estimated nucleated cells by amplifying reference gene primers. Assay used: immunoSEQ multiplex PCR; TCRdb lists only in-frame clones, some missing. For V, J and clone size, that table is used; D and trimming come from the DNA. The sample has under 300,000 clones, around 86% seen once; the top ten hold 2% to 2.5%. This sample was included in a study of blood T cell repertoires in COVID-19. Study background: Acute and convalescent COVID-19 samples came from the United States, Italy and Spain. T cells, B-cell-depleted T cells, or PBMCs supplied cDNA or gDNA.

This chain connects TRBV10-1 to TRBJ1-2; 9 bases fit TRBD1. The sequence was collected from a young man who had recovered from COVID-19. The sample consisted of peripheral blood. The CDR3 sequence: CASSSQGAGGYTF. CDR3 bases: TGCGCCAGCAGTTCACAGGGGGCAGGCGGCTACACCTTC.